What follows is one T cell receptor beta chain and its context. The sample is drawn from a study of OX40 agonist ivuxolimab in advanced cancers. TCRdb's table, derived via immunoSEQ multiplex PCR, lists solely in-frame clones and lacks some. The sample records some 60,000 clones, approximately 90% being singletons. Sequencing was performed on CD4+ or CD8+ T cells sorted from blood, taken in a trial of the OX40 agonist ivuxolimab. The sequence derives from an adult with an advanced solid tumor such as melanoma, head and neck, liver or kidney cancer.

The CDR3 region has the DNA TGTGCCAGCAGTCTCTCAGGGTTGGTAGACGAGCAGTACTTC. Translation gives CASSLSGLVDEQYF. The rearrangement links TRBV27 to TRBJ2-7; a weak D match, TRBD1 (5 bases). Trimming removed 5 bases at V and 5 bases at J, with 16 bases between. The CDR3 runs to 14 residues. The germline CDR1 and CDR2 sequences are MNHEY and SMNVEV (reference sequence).